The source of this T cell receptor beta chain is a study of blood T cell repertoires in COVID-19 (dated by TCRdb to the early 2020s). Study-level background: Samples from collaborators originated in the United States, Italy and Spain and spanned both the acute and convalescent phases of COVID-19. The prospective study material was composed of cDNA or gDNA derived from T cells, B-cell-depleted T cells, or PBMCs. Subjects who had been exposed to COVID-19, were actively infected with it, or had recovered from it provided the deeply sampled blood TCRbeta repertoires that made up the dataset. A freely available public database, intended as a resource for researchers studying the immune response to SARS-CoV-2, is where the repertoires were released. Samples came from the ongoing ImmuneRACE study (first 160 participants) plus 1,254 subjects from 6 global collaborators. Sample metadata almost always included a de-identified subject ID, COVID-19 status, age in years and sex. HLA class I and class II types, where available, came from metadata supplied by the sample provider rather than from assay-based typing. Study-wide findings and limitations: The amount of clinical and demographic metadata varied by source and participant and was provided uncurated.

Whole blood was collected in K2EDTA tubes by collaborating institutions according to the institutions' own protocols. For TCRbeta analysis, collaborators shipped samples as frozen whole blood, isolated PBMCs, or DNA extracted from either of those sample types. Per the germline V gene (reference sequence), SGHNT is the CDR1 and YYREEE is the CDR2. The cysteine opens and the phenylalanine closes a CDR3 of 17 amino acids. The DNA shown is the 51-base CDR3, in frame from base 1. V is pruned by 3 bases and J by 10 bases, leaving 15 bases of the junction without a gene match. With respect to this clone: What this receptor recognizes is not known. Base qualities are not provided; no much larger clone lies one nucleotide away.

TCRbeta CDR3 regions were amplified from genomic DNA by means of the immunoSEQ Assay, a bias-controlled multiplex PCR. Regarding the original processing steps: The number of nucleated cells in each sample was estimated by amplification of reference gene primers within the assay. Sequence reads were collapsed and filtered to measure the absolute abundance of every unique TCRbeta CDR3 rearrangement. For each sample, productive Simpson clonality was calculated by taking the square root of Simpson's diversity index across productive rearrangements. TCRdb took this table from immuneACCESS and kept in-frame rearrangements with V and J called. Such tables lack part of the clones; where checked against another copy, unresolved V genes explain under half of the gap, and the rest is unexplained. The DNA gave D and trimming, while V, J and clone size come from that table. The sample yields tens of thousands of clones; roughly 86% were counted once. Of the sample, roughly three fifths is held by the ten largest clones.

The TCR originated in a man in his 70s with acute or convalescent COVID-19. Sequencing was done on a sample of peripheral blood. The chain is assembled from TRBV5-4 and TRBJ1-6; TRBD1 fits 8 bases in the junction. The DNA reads TGTGCCAGCAGCTATGGACCATCCACAGGGGGTCGATCACCCCTCCACTTT. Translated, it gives CASSYGPSTGGRSPLHF.